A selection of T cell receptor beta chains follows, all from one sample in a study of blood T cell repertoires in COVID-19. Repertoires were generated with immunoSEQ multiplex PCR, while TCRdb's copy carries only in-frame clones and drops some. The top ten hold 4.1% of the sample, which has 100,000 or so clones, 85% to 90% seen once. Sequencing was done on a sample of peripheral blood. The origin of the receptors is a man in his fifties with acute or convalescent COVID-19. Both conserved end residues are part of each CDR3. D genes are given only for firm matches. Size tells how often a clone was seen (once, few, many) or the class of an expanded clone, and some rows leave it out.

cdr3_aa: CASRELAEFTDTQYF
cdr3_nt: TGCGCCAGCAGGGAACTAGCGGAGTTCACAGATACGCAGTATTTT
j_call: TRBJ2-3
d_call: TRBD2
v_call: TRBV5-1
clone_size: .

cdr3_aa: CASREGTQPQHF
cdr3_nt: TGTGCCAGCAGGGAGGGAACGCAGCCCCAGCATTTT
j_call: TRBJ1-5
d_call: .
v_call: TRBV28
clone_size: few

cdr3_aa: CASSDQTGVYNEQFF
cdr3_nt: TGTGCCAGCAGTGATCAAACAGGGGTCTACAATGAGCAGTTCTTC
j_call: TRBJ2-1
d_call: TRBD1
v_call: TRBV2
clone_size: .

cdr3_aa: CASSRDRAGNTIYF
cdr3_nt: TGTGCCAGCTCACGGGACAGGGCGGGAAACACCATATATTTT
j_call: TRBJ1-3
d_call: TRBD1
v_call: TRBV18
clone_size: .

cdr3_aa: CASIFLDSSNSPLHF
cdr3_nt: TGTGCCAGCATCTTCCTGGACAGTTCCAATTCACCCCTCCACTTT
j_call: TRBJ1-6
d_call: .
v_call: TRBV2
clone_size: .

cdr3_aa: CASTEQGASNTGELFF
cdr3_nt: TGTGCCAGCACTGAGCAGGGGGCCTCGAACACCGGGGAGCTGTTTTTT
j_call: TRBJ2-2
d_call: TRBD1
v_call: TRBV9
clone_size: .

cdr3_aa: CASSLSRGRNTGELFF
cdr3_nt: TGTGCCAGCAGCCTCTCTAGGGGGAGGAACACCGGGGAGCTGTTTTTT
j_call: TRBJ2-2
d_call: .
v_call: TRBV11-2
clone_size: .

cdr3_aa: CASSQGSGSSGNTIYF
cdr3_nt: TGCGCCAGCAGCCAAGGTTCCGGTAGCTCTGGAAACACCATATATTTT
j_call: TRBJ1-3
d_call: .
v_call: TRBV4-1
clone_size: .

cdr3_aa: CASSRGQMNTEAFF
cdr3_nt: TGTGCCAGTAGTCGGGGACAGATGAACACTGAAGCTTTCTTT
j_call: TRBJ1-1
d_call: TRBD1
v_call: TRBV19
clone_size: .

cdr3_aa: CATSDPEGLAGINEQFF
cdr3_nt: TGTGCCACCAGTGATCCGGAGGGACTAGCGGGAATCAATGAGCAGTTCTTC
j_call: TRBJ2-1
d_call: TRBD2
v_call: TRBV24-1
clone_size: .

cdr3_aa: CASSEGQGAPGYTF
cdr3_nt: TGTGCCAGCAGCGAAGGACAGGGGGCTCCGGGCTACACCTTC
j_call: TRBJ1-2
d_call: TRBD1
v_call: TRBV9
clone_size: .

cdr3_aa: CASLLRQGSYEQYF
cdr3_nt: TGTGCCAGCCTTTTGAGACAGGGGTCCTACGAGCAGTACTTC
j_call: TRBJ2-7
d_call: TRBD1
v_call: TRBV2
clone_size: .

cdr3_aa: CASSPRDRGTRELFF
cdr3_nt: TGTGCCAGCAGCCCCCGGGACAGGGGAACGCGGGAGCTGTTTTTT
j_call: TRBJ2-2
d_call: TRBD1
v_call: TRBV7-8
clone_size: .

cdr3_aa: CASSRRAGAYEQYF
cdr3_nt: TGTGCCAGCAGCCGTCGTGCAGGGGCTTACGAGCAGTACTTC
j_call: TRBJ2-7
d_call: .
v_call: TRBV11-3
clone_size: .

cdr3_aa: CASSYGQGGTEAFF
cdr3_nt: TGCGCCAGCAGCTACGGACAGGGGGGGACTGAAGCTTTCTTT
j_call: TRBJ1-1
d_call: TRBD1
v_call: TRBV5-1
clone_size: .

cdr3_aa: CASSRVTGRAGETQYF
cdr3_nt: TGTGCCAGCAGCCGAGTAACCGGGAGGGCCGGGGAGACCCAGTACTTC
j_call: TRBJ2-5
d_call: TRBD2
v_call: TRBV11-3
clone_size: once

cdr3_aa: CAIRRQILNTEAFF
cdr3_nt: TGTGCCATCAGAAGACAGATATTGAACACTGAAGCTTTCTTT
j_call: TRBJ1-1
d_call: .
v_call: TRBV10-3
clone_size: .

cdr3_aa: CASSPTGNGGTQYF
cdr3_nt: TGTGCCAGCAGTCCGACAGGGAATGGAGGTACGCAGTATTTT
j_call: TRBJ2-3
d_call: TRBD1
v_call: TRBV7-3
clone_size: .

cdr3_aa: CAIPGQGFGELFF
cdr3_nt: TGTGCCATACCGGGACAGGGGTTCGGGGAGCTGTTTTTT
j_call: TRBJ2-2
d_call: TRBD1
v_call: TRBV10-3
clone_size: .

cdr3_aa: CASKPSGTANTEAFF
cdr3_nt: TGTGCCAGTAAACCTTCCGGGACAGCGAACACTGAAGCTTTCTTT
j_call: TRBJ1-1
d_call: TRBD1
v_call: TRBV19
clone_size: many

cdr3_aa: CASSFQAAEAFF
cdr3_nt: TGTGCCAGCAGTTTTCAGGCCGCTGAAGCTTTCTTT
j_call: TRBJ1-1
d_call: .
v_call: TRBV12-3/TRBV12-4
clone_size: .

cdr3_aa: CASSPRTGGIYEQYF
cdr3_nt: TGTGCCAGCAGCCCAAGGACAGGGGGCATCTACGAGCAGTACTTC
j_call: TRBJ2-7
d_call: TRBD1
v_call: TRBV11-3
clone_size: .

cdr3_aa: CASHGTSRTGELFF
cdr3_nt: TGTGCCAGTCACGGGACTAGCAGAACCGGGGAGCTGTTTTTT
j_call: TRBJ2-2
d_call: TRBD2
v_call: TRBV19
clone_size: .

cdr3_aa: CASSLGSQSNQPQHF
cdr3_nt: TGTGCCAGCAGCTTAGGTAGCCAAAGCAATCAGCCCCAGCATTTT
j_call: TRBJ1-5
d_call: .
v_call: TRBV7-9
clone_size: .

cdr3_aa: CATSDSVGHQPQHF
cdr3_nt: TGTGCCACCAGTGATTCGGTGGGCCATCAGCCCCAGCATTTT
j_call: TRBJ1-5
d_call: .
v_call: TRBV24-1
clone_size: .

cdr3_aa: CASRQGVLGETQYF
cdr3_nt: TGTGCCAGCAGACAGGGCGTTTTGGGCGAGACCCAGTACTTC
j_call: TRBJ2-5
d_call: .
v_call: TRBV6-5
clone_size: .

cdr3_aa: CASSLRGGPNTEAFF
cdr3_nt: TGTGCCAGCAGCCTTCGGGGGGGCCCAAACACTGAAGCTTTCTTT
j_call: TRBJ1-1
d_call: .
v_call: TRBV3-1/TRBV3-2
clone_size: .

cdr3_aa: CASSLLAITSSGNTIYF
cdr3_nt: TGCGCCAGCAGCCTCCTGGCAATTACCTCCTCTGGAAACACCATATATTTT
j_call: TRBJ1-3
d_call: .
v_call: TRBV4-1
clone_size: few

cdr3_aa: CATRSGTGLNEQFF
cdr3_nt: TGTGCCACTCGCTCCGGGACAGGGTTAAATGAGCAGTTCTTC
j_call: TRBJ2-1
d_call: TRBD1
v_call: TRBV24-1
clone_size: .

cdr3_aa: CASSPGLSGTEAFF
cdr3_nt: TGTGCCAGCAGCCCCGGACTAAGCGGCACTGAAGCTTTCTTT
j_call: TRBJ1-1
d_call: .
v_call: TRBV7-6
clone_size: .

cdr3_aa: CASSLVTGYEQYF
cdr3_nt: TGTGCCAGCAGCTTGGTTACAGGGTACGAGCAGTACTTC
j_call: TRBJ2-7
d_call: .
v_call: TRBV5-4
clone_size: .

cdr3_aa: CASSNGQINQPQHF
cdr3_nt: TGTGCCAGCAGCAACGGACAGATCAATCAGCCCCAGCATTTT
j_call: TRBJ1-5
d_call: .
v_call: TRBV5-5
clone_size: .

cdr3_aa: CASSLAADRTYEQYF
cdr3_nt: TGTGCCAGCAGCTTAGCGGCGGACAGGACCTACGAGCAGTACTTC
j_call: TRBJ2-7
d_call: TRBD1
v_call: TRBV11-3
clone_size: .